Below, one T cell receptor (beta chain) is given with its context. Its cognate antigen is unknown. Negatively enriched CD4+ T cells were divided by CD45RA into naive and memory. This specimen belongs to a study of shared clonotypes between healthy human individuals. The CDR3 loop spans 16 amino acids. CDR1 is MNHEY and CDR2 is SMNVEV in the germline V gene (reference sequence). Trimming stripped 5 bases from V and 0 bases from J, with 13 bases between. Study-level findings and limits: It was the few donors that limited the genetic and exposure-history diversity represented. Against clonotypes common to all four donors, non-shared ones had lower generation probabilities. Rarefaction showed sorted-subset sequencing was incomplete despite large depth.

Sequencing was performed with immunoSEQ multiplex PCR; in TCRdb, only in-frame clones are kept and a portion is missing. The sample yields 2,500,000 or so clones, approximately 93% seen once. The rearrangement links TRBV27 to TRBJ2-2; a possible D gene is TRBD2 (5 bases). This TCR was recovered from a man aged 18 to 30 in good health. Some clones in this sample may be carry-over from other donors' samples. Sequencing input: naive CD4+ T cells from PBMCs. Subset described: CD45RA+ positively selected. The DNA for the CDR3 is TGTGCCAGCAGTGGAGGAAGCATATCGAACACCGGGGAGCTGTTTTTT. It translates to CASSGGSISNTGELFF.